The next 3 T cell receptor beta chains were all read from a single sample in a study of blood T cell repertoires in COVID-19 (TCRdb year 2020). Preparation of the library involved the immunoSEQ multiplex PCR assay. The source is immuneACCESS, and TCRdb retained only in-frame sequences with V and J called. Part of the clones is not carried over; for the studies checked, unresolved V genes explain less than half of this, and the remainder is unexplained. This sample gives 120,000 to 150,000 clones in total; roughly 84% of them show up just once. The leading ten clones occupy around 9.5% of the sample. The sequencing sample was made of peripheral blood. The receptors shown here come from a man aged 25 to 40 with COVID-19, enrolled during active disease.

The gene calls are TRBV10-3 and TRBJ1-1; 7 bases align to TRBD1. The CDR3 has 13 residues. Per germline, CDR1 ENHRY and CDR2 SYGVKD. Germline trimming cut 5 bases from V and 5 bases from J; bases unmatched to any gene: 5. CDR3 loop: CAISRQGETEAFF. Written as DNA, the CDR3 is TGTGCCATCAGTAGACAGGGTGAAACTGAAGCTTTCTTT.

The rearrangement links TRBV5-5 to TRBJ2-1; maybe TRBD2 (6 bases). V gave up 2 bases and J gave up 10 bases, with 13 bases separating them. The CDR3 sequence is 13 residues long. Germline CDR1 reads SGHKS; CDR2 reads YYEKEE (reference sequence). This CDR3 is CASSFPLAEEQFF. The CDR3 DNA sequence: TGTGCCAGCAGCTTCCCACTAGCCGAAGAGCAGTTCTTC.

The chain carries TRBV2 and TRBJ2-7, with 10 bases fitting TRBD1. With V trimmed by 10 bases and J by 4 bases, 10 bases remained unmatched. Germline V lookup: CDR1 SNHLY, CDR2 FYNNEI. The CDR3 is 14 residues long. The CDR3 region is CAKPGQGKSYEQYF. CDR3 nucleotide sequence: TGTGCCAAGCCGGGACAGGGGAAAAGTTACGAGCAGTACTTC.